This is a list of T cell receptor beta chains from one sample in a study of Ad26.COV2.S vaccination and SARS-CoV-2 variants. Here immunoSEQ multiplex PCR was the method, and the copy in TCRdb shows in-frame clones only, minus some. This table has around 450,000 clones, 80% to 90% appearing once. The sequencing here drew on peripheral blood, taken in a trial of Ad26.COV2.S vaccine versus placebo. The origin of the receptors is a person aged 18-65 years who received the Ad26.COV2.S COVID-19 vaccine or a placebo. CDR3s include the opening cysteine and the closing phenylalanine or tryptophan. The order of the fields is D gene, J gene, V gene, clone size, CDR3 DNA, CDR3 protein. A D gene is named only where the DNA matches it firmly. Part of the rows lack a size; the others show once, few, many or a class for expanded clones.

- | TRBJ2-4 | TRBV19 | - | TGTGCCAGTAGTCCCGCGGGTTTAACGGGAGCGCGAAACATTCAGTACTTC | CASSPAGLTGARNIQYF
- | TRBJ2-7 | TRBV5-6 | - | TGTGCCAGCAGCCCACGTCGTAGCGGTTTCCCTCCCTACGAGCAGTACTTC | CASSPRRSGFPPYEQYF
- | TRBJ1-5 | TRBV4-1 | - | TGCGCCAGCAGCCCATCGAGGGATAGCAATCAGCCCCAGCATTTT | CASSPSRDSNQPQHF
TRBD1 | TRBJ2-7 | TRBV29-1 | few | TGCAGCGTTGATCCGACAGGGGGCGGGTACGAGCAGTACTTC | CSVDPTGGGYEQYF
TRBD1 | TRBJ2-5 | TRBV29-1 | - | TGCAGCGTTGATGGGGACAGGGAACAAGAGACCCAGTACTTC | CSVDGDREQETQYF
- | TRBJ2-3 | TRBV19 | - | TGTGCCAGTAGTATAGTAGCCTGGGGCACAGATACGCAGTATTTT | CASSIVAWGTDTQYF
TRBD2 | TRBJ2-5 | TRBV24-1 | - | TGTGCCACCAGTGGGGCCTCCGGGGGGGAGACCCAGTACTTC | CATSGASGGETQYF
- | TRBJ2-7 | TRBV6-4 | - | TGTGCCAGCAGTCCAAGGGCCTACGAGCAGTACTTC | CASSPRAYEQYF
- | TRBJ2-5 | TRBV18 | - | TGTGCCAGCTCACCTGGGACGGTCGAAGAGACCCAGTACTTC | CASSPGTVEETQYF
TRBD2 | TRBJ2-2 | TRBV5-1 | - | TGCGCCAGCACGTCTAGCGGGAGCCCCGGGGAGCTGTTTTTT | CASTSSGSPGELFF
- | TRBJ2-5 | TRBV30 | - | TGTGCCTGTCGTGGGAGGGGGGGAGAGACCCAGTACTTC | CACRGRGGETQYF
- | TRBJ2-7 | TRBV7-9 | - | TGTGCCAGCAGCTTAGCGGGGGTGACCCTCCTCGAGCAGTACTTC | CASSLAGVTLLEQYF
TRBD1 | TRBJ1-2 | TRBV10-3 | - | TGTGCCATCGGGGGACAGGCCGGGGGCTACACCTTC | CAIGGQAGGYTF
TRBD1 | TRBJ2-7 | TRBV5-4 | - | TGTGCCAGCAGCCTTGGACAGGGGAACTCCTACGAGCAGTACTTC | CASSLGQGNSYEQYF
TRBD2 | TRBJ2-7 | TRBV2 | once | TGTGCCAGCAGTGAAGGCCCCAGGGTCCTAGCGGGAGGTGTTATCGGACACTCCTACGAGCAGTACTTC | CASSEGPRVLAGGVIGHSYEQYF
- | TRBJ2-7 | TRBV13 | - | TGTGCCAGCAGCATCTGGACAGGAGGGGAAGGAGGCTACGAGCAGTACTTC | CASSIWTGGEGGYEQYF
- | TRBJ2-1 | TRBV19 | - | TGTGCCAGTAGTCATAGAGGAGCGGATGAGCAGTTCTTC | CASSHRGADEQFF
- | TRBJ2-7 | TRBV2 | - | TGTGCCTCCCAGGTTCGATTGGCGTGGGAGCAGTACTTC | CASQVRLAWEQYF
- | TRBJ2-1 | TRBV5-1 | - | TGCGCCAGCAGCTTGATGGGCGGGTTAAGCTCCTACAATGAGCAGTTCTTC | CASSLMGGLSSYNEQFF
- | TRBJ2-1 | TRBV25-1 | - | TGTGCCAGCAGTGAATTCGGGAGCCCCTACAATGAGCAGTTCTTC | CASSEFGSPYNEQFF
- | TRBJ2-7 | TRBV28 | - | TGTGCCAGCAGTTTACTCCACGGTAACGAGCAGTACTTC | CASSLLHGNEQYF
- | TRBJ1-5 | TRBV7-2 | - | TGTGCCAGCAGCTTAATGGGAGACAATCAGCCCCAGCATTTT | CASSLMGDNQPQHF
- | TRBJ1-5 | TRBV30 | - | TGTGCCTGGAGTGCAGGAAGTAATCAGCCCCAGCATTTT | CAWSAGSNQPQHF
- | TRBJ1-2 | TRBV7-6 | - | TGTGCCAGCAGCCCCGAGTCACTGACAGAATTATATGGCTACACCTTC | CASSPESLTELYGYTF
- | TRBJ1-3 | TRBV18 | - | TGTGCCAGCTCACCAGGGGCTGGAAACACCATATATTTT | CASSPGAGNTIYF
- | TRBJ1-1 | TRBV19 | - | TGTGCCAGTAGTTTTTGGGGGGGGACTGAAGCTTTCTTT | CASSFWGGTEAFF
- | TRBJ1-1 | TRBV5-1 | - | TGCGCCAGCAGCTTGGGGGACATGAGGGGAACTGAAGCTTTCTTT | CASSLGDMRGTEAFF
- | TRBJ2-1 | TRBV5-4 | - | TGTGCCAGCAGCTTGATAGGGAGTGTTTTCGATGAGCAGTTCTTC | CASSLIGSVFDEQFF